The 21 T cell receptor beta chains reported below all come from one sample, sequenced in a study of graft-versus-host responses after intestinal transplantation. Some clones are missing from TCRdb's copy, which holds only in-frame ones; the method was immunoSEQ multiplex PCR. The sample has over 100,000 clones; approximately 93% are singletons. Antigen specificity for these receptors is unknown. The sample consisted of unstimulated CD8+ T cells sorted from spleen or lymph node cells, taken before transplant. The source of these receptors is a human donor who was the organ donor for an intestinal transplant.

The gene calls are TRBV28 and TRBJ1-1; 10 nucleotides match TRBD1. Trimming took 1 base from V and 4 from J; bases not matched to a gene: 9. The CDR3 is 17 residues long. Germline CDR1 is MDHEN and CDR2 is SYDVKM. DNA of the CDR3: TGTGCCAGCAGTTTATCTAATCCGGGACAGGGGTTCACTGAAGCTTTCTTT. Residues: CASSLSNPGQGFTEAFF.

This clone has a single count. The rearrangement joins TRBV27 to TRBJ2-1, with 11 bases that match TRBD2. V was clipped by 4 bases and J by 4 bases; unmatched bases: 6. CDR3 size: 16 residues. Germline V lookup: CDR1 MNHEY, CDR2 SMNVEV (reference sequence). In DNA, the CDR3 is TGTGCCAGCAGTTCCTTAGCGGGAGGGTGGTACAATGAGCAGTTCTTC. Its protein product is CASSSLAGGWYNEQFF.

V usage is TRBV6-5 and J usage is TRBJ2-3; D possibly uses TRBD1 or TRBD2 (5 bases each). Trimming removed 2 bases from V and 3 bases from J, with 9 bases in between. Per the germline V gene, CDR1 is MNHEY and CDR2 is SVGAGI. The CDR3 is made up of 14 amino acids. Here the CDR3 DNA reads TGTGCCAGCAGTTACGATGGGGGAACAGATACGCAGTATTTT. This sequence encodes CASSYDGGTDTQYF.

About this clone: Other nucleotide sequences in the sample specify the same CDR3. CDR3 region: CASSWTSGSNEQFF. DNA for the CDR3: TGTGCCAGCAGCTGGACTAGCGGGAGCAATGAGCAGTTCTTC. The chain couples TRBV6-5 to TRBJ2-1, with 13 positions matching TRBD2. CDR3 length: 14 residues. Germline CDR1 MNHEY, CDR2 SVGAGI. V trimming: 6 bases; J trimming: 6 bases; junction bases outside the gene matches: 2.

This sequence joins TRBV4-1 and TRBJ2-1; the D gene is possibly TRBD2 (6 bases). The CDR3 contains 15 residues. Per germline, CDR1 MGHRA and CDR2 YSYEKL. Trimming shortened V by 1 base and J by 7 bases, and 14 bases separated the two germline ends. The DNA for the CDR3 is TGCGCCAGCAGCCAAGTTGACGGGAGCTGGAATGAGCAGTTCTTC. Residues: CASSQVDGSWNEQFF.

The chain uses TRBV5-8 and TRBJ2-5; 8 bases fit TRBD1. The CDR3 is made up of 15 amino acids. V shed 3 bases and J 5 bases; nucleotides not matched to a gene: 9. In germline, CDR1 is SGHTS, CDR2 YDEGEE. CDR3: CASSSRTGYMETQYF. CDR3 nucleotides: TGTGCCAGCAGCTCGCGGACAGGGTATATGGAGACCCAGTACTTC. The variable domain in full, with the rest retrieved from reference TRBV5-8 and TRBJ2-5, is EAGVTQSPTHLIKTRGQQATLRCSPISGHTSVYWYQQALGLGLQFLLWYDEGEERNRGNFPPRFSGRQFPNYSSELNVNALELEDSALYLCASSSRTGYMETQYFGPGTRLLVL.

The chain combines TRBV5-4 with TRBJ2-5; D gene uncertain. Germline V gives CDR1 SGHNT, CDR2 YYREEE (reference sequence). The CDR3 spans 16 residues. Trimming took off 0 bases at V and 0 bases at J, with 12 bases between the two ends. CDR3 in DNA: TGTGCCAGCAGCTTGGAGGGAAAGACTTACCAAGAGACCCAGTACTTC. As protein: CASSLEGKTYQETQYF. The variable domain in full, completed from reference TRBV5-4 and TRBJ2-5, reads ETGVTQSPTHLIKTRGQQVTLRCSSQSGHNTVSWYQQALGQGPQFIFQYYREEENGRGNFPPRFSGLQFPNYSSELNVNALELDDSALYLCASSLEGKTYQETQYFGPGTRLLVL.

This chain connects TRBV19 to TRBJ1-2; D might be TRBD1 (6 bases). The CDR3 contains 13 residues. CDR1 LNHDA and CDR2 SQIVND come from the germline V gene (reference sequence). V was cut by 7 bases and J by 2 bases, with 11 bases left in between. The CDR3 spells CASNQGNNYGYTF. In DNA form, the CDR3 reads TGTGCCAGTAATCAGGGGAACAACTATGGCTACACCTTC.

This chain uses TRBV30 with TRBJ2-5; the D gene is possibly TRBD2 (6 bases). The V and J ends lost 3 bases and 3 bases respectively, with 11 bases between them. The germline CDR1 and CDR2 sequences are GTSNPN and SVGIG (reference sequence). The CDR3 has 13 amino acids. The CDR3 nucleotides read TGTGCCTGGAGGGAAAGACTAGAAGAGACCCAGTACTTC. This gives the protein CAWRERLEETQYF.

This sequence joins TRBV9 and TRBJ2-1; TRBD2 might be the D (6 bases). The CDR3 covers 16 residues. Germline CDR1 and CDR2: SGDLS and YYNGEE. Trimming removed 2 bases from V and 0 bases from J, with 12 bases in between. The CDR3 loop is CASSVWGDDSYNEQFF. CDR3 DNA sequence: TGTGCCAGCAGCGTGTGGGGGGATGACTCCTACAATGAGCAGTTCTTC. Variable domain in full (rest from reference TRBV9 and TRBJ2-1): DSGVTQTPKHLITATGQRVTLRCSPRSGDLSVYWYQQSLDQGLQFLIQYYNGEERAKGNILERFSAQQFPDLHSELNLSSLELGDSALYFCASSVWGDDSYNEQFFGPGTRLTVL.

The chain recombines TRBV4-1 with TRBJ1-4; D gene uncertain. Trimming pared 4 bases from V and 5 bases from J, leaving 14 bases between. The V gene's germline CDR1 is MGHRA and CDR2 YSYEKL. The length of the CDR3 is 15 residues. The chain's CDR3 is CASSRIIRENEKLFF. The CDR3 DNA reads as TGCGCCAGCAGCCGAATAATCCGGGAGAATGAAAAACTGTTTTTT.

V gene TRBV7-9 combines with J gene TRBJ2-3, with no clear D. The V gene's germline CDR1 is SEHNR and CDR2 FQNEAQ (reference sequence). The CDR3 loop spans 12 amino acids. Deletions cut 1 base from V and 6 bases from J, with 5 bases between. DNA for the CDR3: TGTGCCAGCAGCTTAGGGGCGGATACGCAGTATTTT. Its translation is CASSLGADTQYF.

The chain links TRBV19 to TRBJ2-7; 11 nucleotides align to TRBD1. This CDR3 has 13 amino acids. Germline V gives CDR1 LNHDA, CDR2 SQIVND (reference sequence). The V segment lost 4 bases and the J segment 6 bases; nucleotides outside the gene matches: 2. CDR3 sequence (DNA): TGTGCCAGTAGTACCGGGACAGGGGGCGAGCAGTACTTC. It specifies CASSTGTGGEQYF.

The V call is TRBV4-2, the J call TRBJ2-7; the match to TRBD2 covers 7 bases. Germline V gene lookup returns CDR1 LGHNA and CDR2 YNFKEQ. This CDR3 has 15 residues. V was clipped by 0 bases and J by 2 bases; unmatched bases: 4. CDR3: CASSQEIGLAYEQYF. CDR3 nucleotide sequence: TGTGCCAGCAGCCAAGAGATCGGACTAGCCTACGAGCAGTACTTC.

The genes are TRBV27 and TRBJ2-1; D perhaps matches TRBD1 (6 bases). Germline CDR1 MNHEY, CDR2 SMNVEV (reference sequence). This CDR3 region has 16 residues. V was pared by 5 bases and J by 8 bases, with 22 bases between. Here the CDR3 reads CASSPLPRGPLDEQFF. CDR3 coding DNA: TGTGCCAGCAGTCCCCTACCCAGGGGTCCCCTCGATGAGCAGTTCTTC.

The rearrangement links TRBV19 to TRBJ2-1; 9 bases match TRBD1. V shed 3 bases and J 6 bases; nucleotides not matched to a gene: 3. The germline V gene has CDR1 LNHDA and CDR2 SQIVND (reference sequence). The CDR3 is 14 residues long. The CDR3 DNA reads as TGTGCCAGTAGTATGGACAGGGGACGCAATGAGCAGTTCTTC. It translates to CASSMDRGRNEQFF.

The CDR3 sequence: CASSSSGSYGYTF. The CDR3, as DNA: TGTGCCAGCAGCTCATCAGGGTCCTATGGCTACACCTTC. This rearrangement joins TRBV7-8 to TRBJ1-2, with D tentatively TRBD1 (5 bases). Germline V gene sequence: CDR1 SGHVS, CDR2 FQNEAQ. V shed 4 bases and J shed 4 bases, with 10 bases lying between them. This CDR3 spans 13 amino acids.

The gene calls are TRBV4-1 and TRBJ2-1; no reliable D call. In germline, CDR1 is MGHRA, CDR2 YSYEKL. This CDR3 is 17 amino acids long. The V gene lost 2 bases and the J gene lost 0 bases, with 14 bases spanning the gap. The CDR3: CASSQRPGLSSYNEQFF. The CDR3 DNA reads TGCGCCAGCAGCCAACGTCCAGGATTGAGCTCCTACAATGAGCAGTTCTTC.

This chain joins TRBV5-6 and TRBJ2-5; a weak D match, TRBD1 (6 bases). V was clipped by 4 bases and J by 5 bases, with 18 bases between them. Germline V gene sequence: CDR1 SGHDT, CDR2 YYEEEE. The CDR3 has 15 amino acids. The CDR3 nucleotides read TGTGCCAGCAGCCCGTCACAGGGATGGATCGAGACCCAGTACTTC. It encodes CASSPSQGWIETQYF.

The CDR3, as DNA: TGTGCCAGCACCCTTTGGGGGACAGGGGAAAACATTCAGTACTTC. Its translation is CASTLWGTGENIQYF. This chain uses TRBV5-6 with TRBJ2-4; 10 nucleotides match TRBD1. The junction had 8 bases not matched to a gene; V was cut back by 6 bases and J by 5 bases. The CDR3 runs to 15 residues. From germline, CDR1 is SGHDT and CDR2 YYEEEE.

This sequence joins TRBV7-2 and TRBJ2-1; D not certain. The CDR3 covers 11 residues. Germline CDR1 is SGHTA and CDR2 is FQGNSA. Trimming shortened V by 5 bases and J by 12 bases, and 11 bases separated the two germline ends. For the CDR3, the DNA is TGTGCCAGCAGCCCCGACCTTGGGCAGTTCTTC. Protein sequence: CASSPDLGQFF. Looking up the rest from reference TRBV7-2 and TRBJ2-1 gives the full variable domain: GAGVSQSPSNKVTEKGKDVELRCDPISGHTALYWYRQSLGQGLEFLIYFQGNSAPDKSGLPSDRFSAERTGGSVSTLTIQRTQQEDSAVYLCASSPDLGQFFGPGTRLTVL.